Each of the 14 T cell receptor beta chains below was sequenced from the same sample in a study of control samples from healthy donors and cancer patients. The method was immunoSEQ multiplex PCR; TCRdb's version includes in-frame clones alone and lacks a portion of them. The sample consists of approximately 150,000 clones, around 88% of them appearing once. Sequenced: blood. These TCRs come from a man between 18 and 29 years old in good health.

The chain joins TRBV7-2 to TRBJ2-2, with D possibly called TRBD1 or TRBD2 (5 bases each). Germline V gives CDR1 SGHTA, CDR2 FQGNSA. This CDR3 has 15 amino acids. The V and J ends lost 1 base and 4 bases respectively, with 10 bases between them. The CDR3 spells CASSLEPGTTGELFF. The DNA for the CDR3 is TGTGCCAGCAGCTTAGAACCGGGGACCACCGGGGAGCTGTTTTTT.

The chain recombines TRBV9 with TRBJ1-3; 8 positions agree with TRBD1. There are 16 residues in the CDR3. The V gene's germline CDR1 is SGDLS and CDR2 YYNGEE. V dropped 0 bases and J dropped 2; count of bases not matched to a gene: 4. The CDR3 spells CASSVAEDRAGNTIYF. The CDR3 nucleotides are TGTGCCAGCAGCGTAGCAGAGGACAGGGCTGGAAACACCATATATTTT. The variable domain in full, with the rest retrieved from reference TRBV9 and TRBJ1-3, is DSGVTQTPKHLITATGQRVTLRCSPRSGDLSVYWYQQSLDQGLQFLIQYYNGEERAKGNILERFSAQQFPDLHSELNLSSLELGDSALYFCASSVAEDRAGNTIYFGEGSWLTVV.

This chain uses TRBV10-2 with TRBJ2-2, with 10 bases identical to TRBD1. Germline assignment: CDR1 WSHSY and CDR2 SAAADI. V shed 4 bases and J 6 bases; nucleotides not matched to a gene: 2. CDR3 size: 14 residues. DNA of the CDR3: TGCGCCAGCAGTGGGACAGGGGGACCCGGGGAGCTGTTTTTT. Its protein is CASSGTGGPGELFF.

The rearrangement uses TRBV30 and TRBJ1-5; D may be TRBD1 (5 bases). The CDR3 loop spans 13 amino acids. Germline CDR1 GTSNPN, CDR2 SVGIG (reference sequence). V lost 2 bases and J lost 7, with 12 bases in between. CDR3 amino acids: CAWSQWGGQPQHF. CDR3 bases: TGTGCCTGGAGTCAGTGGGGCGGGCAGCCCCAGCATTTT.

This chain connects TRBV28 to TRBJ1-2; TRBD1 aligns across 7 bases. J lost 6 bases, V lost 6 bases, and 13 bases had no gene match. From germline, CDR1 is MDHEN and CDR2 SYDVKM. There are 15 residues in the CDR3. This chain's CDR3 is CASRSGQAYRNGYTF. CDR3 coding DNA: TGTGCCAGCAGGTCCGGACAGGCTTACCGGAATGGCTACACCTTC.

This clone was seen more than once but under ten times. This rearrangement joins TRBV6-5 to TRBJ2-1, with D possibly called TRBD1 or TRBD2 (5 bases each). This CDR3 spans 12 amino acids. V was pared by 8 bases and J by 7 bases, with 12 bases between. Germline V gene lookup returns CDR1 MNHEY and CDR2 SVGAGI. The CDR3 protein is CASGDDRNEQFF. The CDR3 DNA sequence: TGTGCCAGCGGGGACGATAGGAATGAGCAGTTCTTC.

CDR3 sequence (DNA): TGTGCCAGCAGCCCCGCGACAGGCAGTTACGAGCAGTACTTC. Translation: CASSPATGSYEQYF. This chain links TRBV3-1 (or the pseudogene TRBV3-2) with TRBJ2-7, with D tentatively TRBD1 (6 bases). V dropped 4 bases and J dropped 4 bases, with 14 bases sitting between them. This CDR3 is built from 14 residues. The germline gives CDR1 LGHDT, CDR2 YNNKEL (reference sequence).

This chain joins TRBV6-5 and TRBJ2-3; possible D gene TRBD2, 6 bases. CDR3 length: 14 residues. Germline lookup yields CDR1 MNHEY and CDR2 SVGAGI. Deletions cut 8 bases from V and 0 bases from J, with 12 bases between. The CDR3 sequence: CASRTAGSTDTQYF. CDR3 DNA sequence: TGTGCCAGCCGGACGGCGGGGAGCACAGATACGCAGTATTTT.

The chain joins TRBV5-4 to TRBJ2-7; D gene uncertain. V lost 4 bases and J lost 3, with 5 bases in between. This CDR3 has 11 amino acids. Germline V CDR1 and CDR2: SGHNT, YYREEE (reference sequence). The CDR3 reads CASSPGYEQYF. In nucleotides, the CDR3 is TGTGCCAGCAGCCCAGGCTACGAGCAGTACTTC.

The rearrangement joins TRBV21-1 to TRBJ1-5; TRBD1 is the table's D call, not checked against the DNA. TRBV21-1 is deemed a pseudogene. CDR3 length equals 18 residues. The CDR3 loop is CASSKGGPGTGSNQPQHF. In DNA form, the CDR3 reads TGTGCCAGCAGCAAAGGCGGACCCGGGACAGGCAGCAATCAGCCCCAGCATTTT.

The chain couples TRBV4-1 to TRBJ1-6; D remains unclear. The CDR3 runs to 16 residues. Germline loops: CDR1 MGHRA, CDR2 YSYEKL. The V end lost 0 bases, the J end lost 7 bases, and 13 bases lay between the germline ends. CDR3 protein: CASSQEALLENSPLHF. CDR3 nucleotides: TGCGCCAGCAGCCAAGAGGCCCTTTTGGAGAATTCACCCCTCCACTTT.

The chain has TRBV28 and TRBJ1-2; D is unresolved. Germline lookup yields CDR1 MDHEN and CDR2 SYDVKM. CDR3 length: 14 amino acids. Deletions cut 4 bases from V and 7 bases from J, with 16 bases between. CDR3 coding DNA: TGTGCCAGCAGTTCCAATTTCTGGGCTCCTGGCTACACCTTC. Its translation is CASSSNFWAPGYTF.

V gene TRBV11-1 combines with J gene TRBJ2-5; 13 bases are shared with TRBD2. The length of the CDR3 is 16 residues. Germline V CDR1 and CDR2: SGHAT, FQDESV (reference sequence). V shed 5 bases and J 2 bases; nucleotides not matched to a gene: 5. This CDR3 is CASSRSTSGGQETQYF. CDR3 bases: TGTGCCAGCAGCCGCTCGACTAGCGGGGGGCAAGAGACCCAGTACTTC.

The chain links TRBV6-5 to TRBJ1-4, with 10 positions matching TRBD1. The CDR3 has 14 residues. From germline, CDR1 is MNHEY and CDR2 SVGAGI. The V segment lost 6 bases and the J segment 8 bases; nucleotides outside the gene matches: 6. The CDR3 nucleotides are TGTGCCAGCAGAGCTGACAGGGGGCGGGAAAAACTGTTTTTT. This sequence encodes CASRADRGREKLFF.